The sequence of this TCR beta chain was determined in a study of shared clonotypes between healthy human individuals. Study overall: For every donor, three CD4 naive, three CD4 memory, two CD8 naive and one CD8 memory plates were used.

Trimming at V came to 4 bases and at J to 2 bases, leaving 8 bases not matched to a gene. The CDR3 is 16 residues long. Per the germline V gene, CDR1 is SGDLS and CDR2 is YYNGEE. The method was immunoSEQ multiplex PCR; TCRdb's version includes in-frame clones alone and lacks a portion of them. The data show approximately 640,000 clones, less than 80% seen once. The sample consisted of memory CD4+ T cells sorted from blood. Documented subset: CD45RA-negative fraction. The chain has TRBV9 and TRBJ1-2, with 10 bases lining up with TRBD1. This receptor was taken from a woman aged 25-40 years in good health. CDR3 in amino acids: CASSSRSGQGNYGYTF. The CDR3 DNA is TGTGCCAGCAGCTCGAGATCGGGACAGGGGAACTATGGCTACACCTTC.